The 5 T cell receptor beta chains given below trace back to one sample, sequenced in a study of T cells in Graves' hyperthyroidism and ophthalmopathy. What was amplified from RNA transcripts were TCR beta CDR3 regions. The primer set for the first-round RT-PCR of the TCR CDR3 was HTBI. Each CDR3 protein gets one entry after TCRdb re-called the multiplex PCR reads with MiXCR. The data hold a few hundred thousand distinct CDR3 sequences, with roughly 23% observed a single time. The sample taken for sequencing was blood. These receptors came from a woman aged 45 to 65 with Graves' hyperthyroidism.

This clonotype was found many times. The chain has TRBV20-1 and TRBJ2-1; 7 bases are shared with TRBD1. The CDR3 is made up of 15 amino acids. Looked up from germline, CDR1 is DFQATT and CDR2 is SNEGSKA (reference sequence). V dropped 5 bases and J dropped 0; count of bases not matched to a gene: 7. The CDR3: CSAPPQGSSYNEQFF. The DNA of the CDR3 is TGCAGTGCTCCCCCACAGGGGAGCTCCTACAATGAGCAGTTCTTC.

This clonotype has ten or more counts. The chain uses TRBV4-1 and TRBJ2-5; 8 bases are shared with TRBD2. Germline assignment: CDR1 MGHRA and CDR2 YSYEKL. This CDR3 contains 15 residues. The junction had 11 bases not matched to a gene; V was cut back by 7 bases and J by 4 bases. The CDR3 protein is CASNPGRLAGETQYF. CDR3 sequence (DNA): TGCGCCAGCAACCCAGGGAGGCTAGCGGGAGAGACCCAGTACTTC.

This clonotype occurred many times. Relative to the germline gene, one junction end is altered; a read error may explain this. V is TRBV20-1 and J is TRBJ1-4, with D unresolved. Per the germline V gene, CDR1 is DFQATT and CDR2 is SNEGSKA (reference sequence). The CDR3 is 15 residues long. DNA of the CDR3: TGCAGTGCCCGGAGCAGCCCGGGCTCTAATGAAAAGCTGTTTTTT. This sequence encodes CSARSSPGSNEKLFF.

This clonotype was recorded a few times. The chain uses TRBV24-1 and TRBJ2-5; unclear D gene. With 9 bases removed from V and 2 bases from J, the gap between germline ends came to 12 bases. Germline V gene sequence: CDR1 KGHDR, CDR2 SFDVKD. The CDR3 totals 13 residues. This CDR3 is CATGVGLQETQYF. DNA of the CDR3: TGTGCCACCGGGGTGGGGTTGCAAGAGACCCAGTACTTC.

This clonotype appeared many times. The chain links TRBV7-9 to TRBJ1-2; the D gene is possibly TRBD1 (5 bases). Germline assignment: CDR1 SEHNR and CDR2 FQNEAQ (reference sequence). V lost 4 bases and J lost 7, with 19 bases in between. This CDR3 is 15 amino acids long. The CDR3 spells CASSSTLGPTLGYTF. Written as DNA, the CDR3 is TGTGCCAGCAGCTCGACCCTGGGACCTACCCTTGGCTACACCTTC.